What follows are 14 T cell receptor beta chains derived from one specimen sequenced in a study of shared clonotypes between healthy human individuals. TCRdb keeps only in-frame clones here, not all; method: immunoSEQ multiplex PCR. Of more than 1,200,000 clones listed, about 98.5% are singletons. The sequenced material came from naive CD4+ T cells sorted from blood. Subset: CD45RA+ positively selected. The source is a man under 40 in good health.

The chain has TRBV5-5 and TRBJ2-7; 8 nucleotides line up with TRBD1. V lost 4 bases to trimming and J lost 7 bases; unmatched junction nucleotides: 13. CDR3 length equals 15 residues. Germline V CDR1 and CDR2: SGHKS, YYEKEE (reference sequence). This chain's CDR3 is CASSPQMTGAWEQYF. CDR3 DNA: TGTGCCAGCAGCCCACAAATGACAGGGGCCTGGGAGCAGTACTTC.

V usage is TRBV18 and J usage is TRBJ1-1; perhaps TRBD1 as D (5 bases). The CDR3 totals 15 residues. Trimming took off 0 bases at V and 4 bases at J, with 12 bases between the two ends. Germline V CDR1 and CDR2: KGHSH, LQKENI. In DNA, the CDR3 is TGTGCCAGCTCACCACCGCAGGGTCGAGGCACTGAAGCTTTCTTT. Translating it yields CASSPPQGRGTEAFF.

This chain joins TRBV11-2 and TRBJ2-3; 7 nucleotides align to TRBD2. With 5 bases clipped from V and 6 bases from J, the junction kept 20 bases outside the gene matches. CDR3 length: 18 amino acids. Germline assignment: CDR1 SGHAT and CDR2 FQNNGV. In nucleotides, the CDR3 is TGTGCCAGCAGCCCTACTAGCGAACCCCGCTCCACGGGGGATACGCAGTATTTT. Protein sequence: CASSPTSEPRSTGDTQYF. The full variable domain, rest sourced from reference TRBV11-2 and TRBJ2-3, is EAGVAQSPRYKIIEKRQSVAFWCNPISGHATLYWYQQILGQGPKLLIQFQNNGVVDDSQLPKDRFSAERLKGVDSTLKIQPAKLEDSAVYLCASSPTSEPRSTGDTQYFGPGTRLTVL.

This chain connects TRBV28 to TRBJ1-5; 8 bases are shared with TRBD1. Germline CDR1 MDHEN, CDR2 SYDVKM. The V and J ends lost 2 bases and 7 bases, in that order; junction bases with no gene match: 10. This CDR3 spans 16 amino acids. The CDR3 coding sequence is TGTGCCAGCAGTTTAATGCCGGCAGGGGGCGAGCAGCCCCAGCATTTT. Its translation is CASSLMPAGGEQPQHF.

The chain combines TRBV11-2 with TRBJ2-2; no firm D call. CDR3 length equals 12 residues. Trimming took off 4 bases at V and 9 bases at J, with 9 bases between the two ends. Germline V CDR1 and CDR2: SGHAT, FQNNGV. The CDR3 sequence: CASSSLWWELFF. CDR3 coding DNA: TGTGCCAGCAGCTCACTTTGGTGGGAGCTGTTTTTT.

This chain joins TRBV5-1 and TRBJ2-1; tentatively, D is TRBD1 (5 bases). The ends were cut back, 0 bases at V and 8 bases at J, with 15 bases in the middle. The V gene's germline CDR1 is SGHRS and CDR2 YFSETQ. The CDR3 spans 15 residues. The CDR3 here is CASSLARGEGDEQFF. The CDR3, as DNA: TGCGCCAGCAGCTTGGCCAGAGGTGAAGGGGATGAGCAGTTCTTC.

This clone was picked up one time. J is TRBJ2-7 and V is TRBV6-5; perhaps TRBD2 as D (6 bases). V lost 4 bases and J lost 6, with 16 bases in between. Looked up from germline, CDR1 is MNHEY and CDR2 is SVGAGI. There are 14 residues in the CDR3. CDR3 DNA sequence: TGTGCCAGCAGTTTAAGTCCTAGGAGGGGCGAGCAGTACTTC. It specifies CASSLSPRRGEQYF.

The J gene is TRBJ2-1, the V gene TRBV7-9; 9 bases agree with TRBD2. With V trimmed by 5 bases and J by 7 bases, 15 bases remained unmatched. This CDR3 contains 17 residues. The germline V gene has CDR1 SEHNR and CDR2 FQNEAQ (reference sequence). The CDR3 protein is CASSPLRGRALPNEQFF. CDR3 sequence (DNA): TGTGCCAGCAGCCCGCTCCGCGGGAGGGCCCTTCCTAATGAGCAGTTCTTC.

CDR3 residues: CASSRRLAGIYNEQFF. DNA of the CDR3: TGTGCCAGCAGCCGGAGACTAGCGGGGATATACAATGAGCAGTTCTTC. V usage is TRBV28 and J usage is TRBJ2-1, with 11 bases lining up with TRBD2. The CDR3 extends over 16 amino acids. V shed 6 bases, J shed 4 bases, and the junction held 8 bases outside the gene matches. Germline V gene data show CDR1 as MDHEN and CDR2 as SYDVKM.

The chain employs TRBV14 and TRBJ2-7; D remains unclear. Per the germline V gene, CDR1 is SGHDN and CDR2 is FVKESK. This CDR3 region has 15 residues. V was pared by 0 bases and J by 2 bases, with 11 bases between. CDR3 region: CASSQEWGSTYEQYF. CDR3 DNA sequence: TGTGCCAGCAGCCAAGAATGGGGATCCACCTACGAGCAGTACTTC.

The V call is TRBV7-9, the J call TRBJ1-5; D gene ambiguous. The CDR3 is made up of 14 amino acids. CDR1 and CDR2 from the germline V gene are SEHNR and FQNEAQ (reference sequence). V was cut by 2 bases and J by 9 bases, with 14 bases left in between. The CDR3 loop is CASSLSDGSWPQHF. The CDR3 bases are TGTGCCAGCAGCTTAAGCGACGGCTCGTGGCCCCAGCATTTT.

The CDR3 region has the DNA TGTGCCAGCAGCTCCCGGGGTTCACTTCAAGAGACCCAGTACTTC. The encoded protein is CASSSRGSLQETQYF. The genes are TRBV7-9 and TRBJ2-5, with D perhaps TRBD2 (5 bases). This CDR3 has 15 amino acids. CDR1 and CDR2 from the germline V gene are SEHNR and FQNEAQ (reference sequence). Trimming pared 4 bases from V and 2 bases from J, leaving 14 bases between.

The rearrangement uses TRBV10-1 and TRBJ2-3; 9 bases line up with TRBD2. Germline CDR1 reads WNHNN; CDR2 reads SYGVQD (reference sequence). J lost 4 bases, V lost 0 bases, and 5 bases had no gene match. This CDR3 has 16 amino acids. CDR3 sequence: CASSESGGRGPDTQYF. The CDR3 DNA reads TGCGCCAGCAGTGAGTCAGGCGGGAGGGGACCAGATACGCAGTATTTT.

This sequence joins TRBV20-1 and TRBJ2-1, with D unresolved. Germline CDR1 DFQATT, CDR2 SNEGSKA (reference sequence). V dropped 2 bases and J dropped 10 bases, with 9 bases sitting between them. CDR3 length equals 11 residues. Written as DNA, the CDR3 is TGCAGTGCTAGACTAGTATGGGAGCAGTTCTTC. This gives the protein CSARLVWEQFF.